The clone carrying this TCR beta chain appeared many times. Its cognate antigen is unknown. MiXCR was run by TCRdb on the reads, yielding one entry per CDR3 protein. The sample shows around 350,000 distinct CDR3 sequences, over 15% of them seen only once. This sample stems from a study of T cell repertoires in cytomegalovirus infection. Looking at the study overall: An indication of both CMV infection and matching HLA type came from public TCR beta signatures.

Study findings and constraints: What dominated the ex vivo response were HLA-C-restricted CMV-specific TCR beta clonotypes.

The CDR3 covers 14 residues. Trimming took 1 base from V and 0 from J, leaving 4 bases between them. The germline CDR1 and CDR2 sequences are MGHRA and YSYEKL. The chain employs TRBV4-1 and TRBJ1-5; no clear D. The receptor comes from a human donor in good health (CMV status not recorded). Some clones in this sample may be carry-over from other donors' samples. Sample: PBMCs. CDR3 coding DNA: TGCGCCAGCAGCCAAGTGGGTAGCAATCAGCCCCAGCATTTT. Its translation: CASSQVGSNQPQHF.